A selection of T cell receptor beta chains follows, all from one sample in a study of T-cell memory formation after mild COVID-19. TCRdb re-derived calls from the 5' RACE reads in MiXCR, one entry per CDR3 protein. The sample holds some 310,000 distinct CDR3 sequences, 20% to 25% seen once. The material sequenced was PBMCs or a T cell subset sorted from them (not recorded which). These receptors came from a man aged 18-30 years who had mild COVID-19 (a few samples of this study predate the infection). Cell type and time point are not known. CDR3s include the opening cysteine and the closing phenylalanine or tryptophan. D genes are given only for firm matches. Not every row has a clone size; where given, it reads once, few, many or a size class.

v_call	d_call	j_call	clone_size	cdr3_aa	cdr3_nt
TRBV5-1	.	TRBJ1-2	.	CASSPGHAVYGYTF	TGCGCCAGCAGTCCGGGCCACGCGGTCTATGGCTACACCTTC
TRBV7-3	TRBD1	TRBJ2-1	few	CASSSYPGRTGVYNEQFF	TGTGCCAGCAGCTCTTATCCCGGTAGGACAGGGGTCTACAATGAGCAGTTCTTC
TRBV28	TRBD1	TRBJ1-1	.	CASSYRGYTEAFF	TGTGCCAGCAGTTACAGGGGGTACACTGAAGCTTTCTTT
TRBV4-3	TRBD2	TRBJ2-5	few	CASSQEMGGTETQYF	TGCGCCAGCAGCCAAGAAATGGGAGGGACGGAGACCCAGTACTTC
TRBV27	.	TRBJ1-5	few	CASSLFPGTNQPQHF	TGTGCCAGCAGTTTATTCCCCGGGACGAATCAGCCCCAGCATTTT
TRBV4-1	.	TRBJ1-6	.	CASSQRTLGVTPLHF	TGCGCCAGCAGCCAAAGAACGCTCGGAGTAACCCCCCTCCACTTT
TRBV3-1	.	TRBJ2-1	few	CASSQGNRRDNEQFF	TGTGCCAGCAGCCAAGGAAACAGACGAGACAATGAGCAGTTCTTC
TRBV25-1	.	TRBJ2-3	few	CASSEAGLDTQYF	TGTGCCAGCAGTGAGGCAGGACTAGATACGCAGTATTTT
TRBV7-9	.	TRBJ2-2	few	CASSSPLRRASNTGELFF	TGTGCCAGCAGCTCTCCCCTTCGCCGGGCATCGAACACCGGGGAGCTGTTTTTT
TRBV5-1	.	TRBJ1-3	.	CASSLRNGGNTIYF	TGCGCCAGCAGCTTGAGAAACGGCGGAAACACCATATATTTT
TRBV3-1	.	TRBJ1-1	many	CASSLDRETEAFF	TGTGCCAGCAGCTTGGACAGAGAGACTGAAGCTTTCTTT
TRBV12-3/TRBV12-4	.	TRBJ1-1	few	CASILPAKAGRWYTEAFF	TGTGCCAGCATACTCCCCGCAAAAGCCGGGAGGTGGTACACTGAAGCTTTCTTT
TRBV28	TRBD1	TRBJ1-2	.	CASSLRTGPGGGYTF	TGTGCCAGCAGTTTGAGGACAGGGCCTGGGGGGGGCTACACCTTC
TRBV20-1	.	TRBJ1-1	few	CSARYENTEAFF	TGCAGTGCTAGGTATGAGAACACTGAAGCTTTCTTT
TRBV20-1	.	TRBJ2-3	.	CSAPSPVTSTDTQYF	TGCAGTGCTCCGTCCCCCGTCACTAGCACAGATACGCAGTATTTT
TRBV7-9	.	TRBJ2-1	few	CASSQDGVRTFF	TGTGCCAGCAGCCAGGACGGAGTTCGGACGTTCTTC
TRBV6-2/TRBV6-3	.	TRBJ2-3	few	CASSSSPTDTQYF	TGTGCCAGCAGTTCTAGTCCCACAGATACGCAGTATTTT
TRBV6-2/TRBV6-3	TRBD1	TRBJ2-7	.	CASSWRQGAANEQYF	TGTGCCAGCAGTTGGAGACAGGGGGCAGCCAACGAGCAGTACTTC
TRBV5-6	.	TRBJ1-2	.	CASSLEIGGYTF	TGTGCCAGCAGCTTGGAAATAGGGGGCTACACCTTC
TRBV18	.	TRBJ1-6	.	CASSPDGLSPLHF	TGTGCCAGCTCACCAGACGGTTTATCACCCCTCCACTTT
TRBV5-6	.	TRBJ2-5	few	CASSLLPTGVEETQYF	TGTGCCAGCAGCTTGTTACCGACCGGGGTTGAGGAGACCCAGTACTTC
TRBV29-1	.	TRBJ1-5	few	CSPLGTSNQPQHF	TGCAGCCCCCTGGGGACATCCAATCAGCCCCAGCATTTT
TRBV18	TRBD1	TRBJ2-5	.	CASEGQNQETQYF	TGTGCCAGCGAGGGACAGAACCAAGAGACCCAGTACTTC
TRBV7-6	TRBD1	TRBJ2-5	many	CASTWGQLQETQYF	TGTGCCAGCACCTGGGGACAGCTACAAGAGACCCAGTACTTC
TRBV5-6	TRBD1	TRBJ2-5	medium-sized	CASSLGRGYETQYF	TGTGCCAGCAGCTTGGGCAGGGGGTATGAGACCCAGTACTTC
TRBV5-1	.	TRBJ2-2	.	CASSLAAGFAGELFF	TGCGCCAGCAGCTTGGCTGCAGGGTTTGCCGGGGAGCTGTTTTTT
TRBV4-1	.	TRBJ2-5	.	CASSHSPGAGIWTQYF	TGCGCCAGCAGCCACTCCCCCGGGGCCGGTATATGGACCCAGTACTTC
TRBV5-4	.	TRBJ2-2	.	CASSPGETNTGELFF	TGTGCCAGCAGCCCCGGAGAGACGAACACCGGGGAGCTGTTTTTT
TRBV28	.	TRBJ1-2	once	CASTLLDGAYGYTF	TGTGCCAGCACCTTACTGGACGGGGCCTATGGCTACACCTTC
TRBV7-9	.	TRBJ1-6	.	CASSVRGQTNNSPLHF	TGTGCCAGCAGCGTCCGAGGACAGACGAATAATTCACCCCTCCACTTT
TRBV6-2/TRBV6-3	.	TRBJ2-3	.	CASSYGAAGGSTDTQYF	TGTGCCAGCAGTTACGGGGCCGCCGGAGGGAGCACAGATACGCAGTATTTT
TRBV20-1	TRBD1	TRBJ1-5	few	CSATSGTGVSLPQHF	TGCAGTGCAACCTCCGGGACAGGGGTTTCACTTCCCCAGCATTTT
TRBV6-2/TRBV6-3	.	TRBJ2-7	few	CASSYYGAYEQYF	TGTGCCAGCAGTTACTACGGAGCCTACGAGCAGTACTTC
TRBV29-1	.	TRBJ2-1	few	CSVGALYNEQFF	TGCAGCGTTGGGGCACTTTACAATGAGCAGTTCTTC
TRBV2	TRBD2	TRBJ2-5	many	CASSGNGGEETQYF	TGTGCCAGCAGTGGGAACGGGGGGGAAGAGACCCAGTACTTC
TRBV10-3	.	TRBJ1-2	.	CAISETVHERGYTF	TGTGCCATCAGTGAGACGGTCCATGAAAGGGGCTACACCTTC
TRBV4-1	TRBD1	TRBJ1-1	many	CASSRDSSPDTEAFF	TGCGCCAGCAGCCGGGACAGCTCCCCGGACACTGAAGCTTTCTTT
TRBV28	TRBD1	TRBJ1-2	.	CASSWGQGTSRGYTF	TGTGCCAGCAGTTGGGGACAGGGTACATCTAGGGGCTACACCTTC
TRBV5-1	.	TRBJ2-3	few	CASRVRGQSSTDTQYF	TGCGCCAGCAGGGTCCGGGGCCAGTCTAGCACAGATACGCAGTATTTT
TRBV5-5	.	TRBJ1-4	.	CASSQGFTEKLFF	TGTGCCAGCTCACAGGGTTTTACTGAAAAACTGTTTTTT
TRBV5-1	TRBD1	TRBJ1-3	.	CASSLPDRGRNTIYF	TGCGCCAGCAGCTTGCCCGACAGGGGGAGAAACACCATATATTTT
TRBV7-2	.	TRBJ2-3	.	CASSLLYFLDHSTDTQYF	TGTGCCAGCAGCTTATTGTATTTTTTGGATCACAGCACAGATACGCAGTATTTT
TRBV5-1	TRBD1	TRBJ2-3	few	CASSHGTGEDTQYF	TGCGCCAGCAGTCACGGGACAGGGGAAGATACGCAGTATTTT
TRBV5-1	TRBD2	TRBJ2-1	few	CASRLAAYNEQFF	TGCGCCAGCAGACTAGCGGCTTACAATGAGCAGTTCTTC
TRBV9	.	TRBJ2-3	few	CASSVLTGSTDTQYF	TGTGCCAGCAGCGTCCTGACAGGAAGCACAGATACGCAGTATTTT
TRBV24-1	.	TRBJ2-3	.	CATSDRKGPDTQYF	TGTGCCACCAGTGATAGAAAAGGCCCAGATACGCAGTATTTT
TRBV11-1	TRBD2	TRBJ2-1	many	CASSGMGLGGESYNEQFF	TGTGCCAGCAGCGGAATGGGATTGGGGGGGGAATCCTACAATGAGCAGTTCTTC
TRBV12-3/TRBV12-4	TRBD1	TRBJ1-2	few	CASSWDREGYTF	TGTGCCAGCAGTTGGGACAGGGAAGGCTACACCTTC
TRBV5-1	TRBD1	TRBJ1-2	few	CASSTQGTDGYTF	TGCGCCAGCAGCACACAGGGGACCGACGGCTACACCTTC
TRBV5-4	.	TRBJ2-5	many	CASSLGEETQYF	TGTGCCAGCAGCTTGGGGGAAGAGACCCAGTACTTC
TRBV20-1	TRBD2	TRBJ2-3	.	CSAVSHGTSDLVDTQYF	TGCAGTGCTGTATCCCACGGGACTAGCGACCTTGTGGATACGCAGTATTTT